The next 4 T cell receptor beta chains were all read from a single sample in a study of cytomegalovirus exposure and HLA in healthy donors. Sequencing used immunoSEQ multiplex PCR; TCRdb keeps in-frame clones, though not all of them. The table shows under 85,000 clones, with about 93% occurring only once. The sequenced material came from PBMCs. These receptors all come from a woman between 18 and 30 years old in good health and CMV-seronegative.

This clone has only one observation. This chain uses TRBV11-3 with TRBJ1-1, with a tentative D call TRBD1 (6 bases). V gave up 5 bases and J gave up 3 bases, with 13 bases separating them. CDR1 SGHNT and CDR2 YENEEA come from the germline V gene. CDR3 length: 14 residues. The CDR3 DNA reads TGTGCCAGCAGCAGACAGGCAAGGGACACTGAAGCTTTCTTT. Translated, it gives CASSRQARDTEAFF. Full variable domain (missing parts from reference TRBV11-3 and TRBJ1-1): EAGVVQSPRYKIIEKKQPVAFWCNPISGHNTLYWYLQNLGQGPELLIRYENEEAVDDSQLPKDRFSAERLKGVDSTLKIQPAELGDSAVYLCASSRQARDTEAFFGQGTRLTVV.

The chain has TRBV5-4 and TRBJ2-1; 7 bases fit TRBD2. Germline V gene sequence: CDR1 SGHNT, CDR2 YYREEE (reference sequence). This CDR3 has 15 residues. Trimming removed 4 bases from V and 5 bases from J; junction bases left unmatched: 9. The CDR3 loop is CASSAALASNNEQFF. CDR3 in DNA: TGTGCCAGCAGCGCCGCACTAGCGTCGAACAATGAGCAGTTCTTC. The variable domain in full, completed from reference TRBV5-4 and TRBJ2-1, reads ETGVTQSPTHLIKTRGQQVTLRCSSQSGHNTVSWYQQALGQGPQFIFQYYREEENGRGNFPPRFSGLQFPNYSSELNVNALELDDSALYLCASSAALASNNEQFFGPGTRLTVL.

V and J are TRBV6-4 and TRBJ2-3, with 7 nucleotides matching TRBD1. The germline V gene has CDR1 MRHNA and CDR2 SNTAGT. V shed 0 bases, J shed 6 bases, and the junction held 0 bases outside the gene matches. CDR3 length: 13 amino acids. In DNA form, the CDR3 reads TGTGCCAGCAGTGACTCGGACAGGGATACGCAGTATTTT. This sequence encodes CASSDSDRDTQYF.

V gene TRBV19 combines with J gene TRBJ2-1; a possible D gene is TRBD2 (5 bases). CDR3 size: 11 residues. V gave up 8 bases and J gave up 6 bases, with 8 bases separating them. The V gene's germline CDR1 is LNHDA and CDR2 SQIVND (reference sequence). The CDR3 reads CASEGRNEQFF. Here the CDR3 DNA reads TGTGCCAGTGAGGGCCGCAATGAGCAGTTCTTC.